Presented here are 26 T cell receptor beta chains from one specimen sequenced in a study of blood T cell repertoires in COVID-19. Libraries were prepared by immunoSEQ multiplex PCR; TCRdb keeps only in-frame clonotypes and omits some of them. The sample carries about 180,000 clones, 83% recorded once. Material: peripheral blood. The receptor set was obtained from a woman between 65 and 79 years old with COVID-19, enrolled during active disease.

The chain joins TRBV11-2 to TRBJ1-4; no clear D gene. Trimming stripped 1 base from V and 1 base from J, with 7 bases between. CDR1 and CDR2 (germline): SGHAT, FQNNGV. The CDR3 has 15 amino acids. The CDR3 coding sequence is TGTGCCAGCAGCTTAGGAGGCGTAACTAATGAAAAACTGTTTTTT. It codes for CASSLGGVTNEKLFF.

The chain employs TRBV28 and TRBJ2-5; 10 positions match TRBD1. CDR3 size: 13 residues. With 6 bases clipped from V and 5 bases from J, the junction kept 3 bases outside the gene matches. The V gene's germline CDR1 is MDHEN and CDR2 SYDVKM. The CDR3 protein is CASRSGQGETQYF. The CDR3 DNA is TGTGCCAGCAGGTCGGGACAGGGGGAGACCCAGTACTTC.

The chain uses TRBV24-1 and TRBJ2-3; a possible D gene is TRBD1 (6 bases). The CDR3 extends over 17 amino acids. Germline loops: CDR1 KGHDR, CDR2 SFDVKD. The V end lost 0 bases, the J end lost 3 bases, and 15 bases lay between the germline ends. The DNA of the CDR3 is TGTGCCACCAGTGATTTGCAAGGGTTAGGGGGAACAGATACGCAGTATTTT. The encoded protein is CATSDLQGLGGTDTQYF.

The chain uses TRBV11-2 and TRBJ2-5, with D possibly matching TRBD1 (5 bases). Trimming left V 0 bases short and J 2 bases short, with 10 bases between. CDR1 and CDR2 from the germline V gene are SGHAT and FQNNGV. The CDR3 contains 15 residues. CDR3 region: CASSLDRRTQETQYF. CDR3 DNA sequence: TGTGCCAGCAGCTTAGATCGGCGGACACAAGAGACCCAGTACTTC.

This chain links TRBV29-1 with TRBJ1-4, with D perhaps matching TRBD1 (6 bases). Looked up from germline, CDR1 is SQVTM and CDR2 is ANQGSEA. The CDR3 has 14 residues. V lost 5 bases to trimming and J lost 4 bases, with 14 bases between them. CDR3 nucleotide sequence: TGCAGCGTTTCTACTACAGGGATTAATGAAAAACTGTTTTTT. Its protein is CSVSTTGINEKLFF.

This chain uses TRBV5-1 with TRBJ1-3; D is unresolved. Germline loops: CDR1 SGHRS, CDR2 YFSETQ. Between the trimmed V and J ends, which lost 1 base and 0 bases, there was a span of 8 bases. The CDR3 sequence is 15 residues long. The CDR3 bases are TGCGCCAGCAGCTTGTGGCCGGGCTCTGGAAACACCATATATTTT. Its translation is CASSLWPGSGNTIYF.

The chain has TRBV7-8 and TRBJ2-1; D is ambiguous. This CDR3 contains 13 residues. Trimming left V 3 bases short and J 3 bases short, with 6 bases between. Germline CDR1 reads SGHVS; CDR2 reads FQNEAQ. The CDR3: CASSFTSYNEQFF. The CDR3 region has the DNA TGTGCCAGCAGCTTTACCAGCTACAATGAGCAGTTCTTC.

The chain uses TRBV28 and TRBJ1-5; perhaps TRBD1 as D (5 bases). V lost 5 bases and J lost 1, with 12 bases in between. The CDR3 consists of 15 residues. Germline V gives CDR1 MDHEN, CDR2 SYDVKM. The CDR3 is CASSRKDRSNQPQHF. DNA for the CDR3: TGTGCCAGCAGTCGAAAAGACAGAAGCAATCAGCCCCAGCATTTT.

J is TRBJ2-4 and V is TRBV2; TRBD2 matches at 10 bases. The trim removed 2 bases at V and 4 bases at J, leaving 5 bases unmatched. Germline V gene sequence: CDR1 SNHLY, CDR2 FYNNEI. The CDR3 sequence is 16 residues long. CDR3 coding DNA: TGTGCCAGCAGTGAACCAGCGGGAGGGGGAAAAAACATTCAGTACTTC. It codes for CASSEPAGGGKNIQYF.

The chain uses TRBV28 and TRBJ1-6, with D possibly matching TRBD1 (5 bases). Trimming removed 6 bases from V and 5 bases from J, with 17 bases in between. Germline loops: CDR1 MDHEN, CDR2 SYDVKM. The CDR3 has 16 residues. The DNA of the CDR3 is TGTGCCAGCAGCCCCCCAGGGAATTTGGATAATTCACCCCTCCACTTT. It codes for CASSPPGNLDNSPLHF.

The chain uses TRBV6-5 and TRBJ1-2, with D perhaps matching TRBD1 (6 bases). V lost 6 bases to trimming and J lost 7 bases, with 21 bases between them. The germline CDR1 and CDR2 sequences are MNHEY and SVGAGI. This CDR3 has 15 amino acids. The CDR3 loop reads CASSPSGGPDGGYTF. The DNA of the CDR3 is TGTGCCAGCAGCCCGTCCGGGGGGCCCGACGGTGGCTACACCTTC.

V gene TRBV24-1 combines with J gene TRBJ2-2, with TRBD1 matching over 8 bases. J lost 9 bases, V lost 0 bases, and 11 bases had no gene match. Germline loops: CDR1 KGHDR, CDR2 SFDVKD. The CDR3 has 17 residues. The CDR3 DNA sequence: TGTGCCACCAGTGATTTGCAGTTCGAGGACAGGGATCGGGAGCTGTTTTTT. Its translation: CATSDLQFEDRDRELFF.

The chain couples TRBV10-3 to TRBJ2-5; maybe TRBD2 (5 bases). CDR1 and CDR2 from the germline V gene are ENHRY and SYGVKD. The length of the CDR3 is 14 residues. V shed 4 bases and J shed 2 bases, with 11 bases lying between them. CDR3: CAISVGLGQETQYF. The CDR3, as DNA: TGTGCCATCAGTGTTGGACTGGGGCAAGAGACCCAGTACTTC.

A few counts support this clone. The chain carries TRBV5-5 and TRBJ2-2; D might be TRBD2 (5 bases). Trimming cost V 5 bases and J 1 base, with 12 bases left between them. Germline CDR1 is SGHKS and CDR2 is YYEKEE (reference sequence). The length of the CDR3 is 15 residues. The CDR3 here is CASRKGAENTGELFF. CDR3 nucleotide sequence: TGTGCCAGCAGGAAGGGAGCCGAGAACACCGGGGAGCTGTTTTTT.

This chain links TRBV5-1 with TRBJ1-6; possibly TRBD1 for D (6 bases). Trimming stripped 4 bases from V and 10 bases from J, with 15 bases between. Per the germline V gene, CDR1 is SGHRS and CDR2 is YFSETQ. The CDR3 loop spans 14 amino acids. In nucleotides, the CDR3 is TGCGCCAGCAGCGAGGGGGTGGTAAGGTCACCCCTCCACTTT. It is translated as CASSEGVVRSPLHF. The full variable domain, rest sourced from reference TRBV5-1 and TRBJ1-6, is KAGVTQTPRYLIKTRGQQVTLSCSPISGHRSVSWYQQTPGQGLQFLFEYFSETQRNKGNFPGRFSGRQFSNSRSEMNVSTLELGDSALYLCASSEGVVRSPLHFGNGTRLTVT.

The chain is built from TRBV2 and TRBJ1-1; 10 bases are a match to TRBD1. Per germline, CDR1 SNHLY and CDR2 FYNNEI. The CDR3 loop spans 16 amino acids. Losses at the gene ends were 8 bases for V and 3 bases for J; bases not matched to a gene: 12. CDR3 amino acids: CASYPGQGVLYTEAFF. The CDR3 nucleotides are TGTGCCAGCTACCCTGGACAGGGGGTTTTGTACACTGAAGCTTTCTTT.

The chain combines TRBV19 with TRBJ1-5; 8 nucleotides align to TRBD1. The germline V gene encodes CDR1 LNHDA and CDR2 SQIVND (reference sequence). J gave up 2 bases and V 6 bases, and 12 bases lay outside the gene matches. This CDR3 has 17 residues. The CDR3 reads CASSFLTGENGNQPQHF. CDR3 bases: TGTGCCAGTAGCTTTCTGACAGGGGAGAACGGCAATCAGCCCCAGCATTTT.

This chain connects TRBV12-3 or TRBV12-4 to TRBJ2-3, with D hard to call. The CDR3 sequence is 12 residues long. V lost 8 bases and J lost 1, with 7 bases in between. The CDR3 region has the DNA TGTGCCAGCGTTCAGGGCACAGATACGCAGTATTTT. Protein product: CASVQGTDTQYF.

A remark on this clone: The same CDR3 also results from other DNA sequences found in this sample. This chain links TRBV5-1 with TRBJ2-7; 11 bases map to TRBD2. This CDR3 spans 14 amino acids. Trimming removed 4 bases from V and 3 bases from J; junction bases left unmatched: 3. Germline lookup yields CDR1 SGHRS and CDR2 YFSETQ. The CDR3 region is CASSLTSGSYEQYF. As DNA, the CDR3 is TGCGCCAGCAGCCTAACTAGCGGGAGCTACGAGCAGTACTTC.

V and J are TRBV30 and TRBJ2-7, with TRBD2 matching 11 bases. The V and J ends lost 5 bases and 5 bases, in that order; junction bases with no gene match: 8. Germline values: CDR1 GTSNPN, CDR2 SVGIG (reference sequence). This CDR3 has 14 residues. The CDR3 here is CAWDVSGRADEQYF. The CDR3 bases are TGTGCCTGGGATGTTAGCGGGAGGGCCGACGAGCAGTACTTC.

V is TRBV28 and J is TRBJ2-3, with 16 nucleotides matching TRBD2. V lost 3 bases, J lost 9 bases, and 12 bases stayed unmatched. The CDR3 sequence is 18 residues long. Germline CDR1 is MDHEN and CDR2 is SYDVKM. The CDR3 protein is CASSLPQGLAGGPWTQYF. CDR3 in DNA: TGTGCCAGCAGTTTGCCCCAGGGACTAGCGGGAGGGCCATGGACGCAGTATTTT.

The rearrangement uses TRBV14 and TRBJ1-1; D remains unclear. Germline assignment: CDR1 SGHDN and CDR2 FVKESK. With 3 bases removed from V and 0 bases from J, the gap between germline ends came to 5 bases. The CDR3 runs 13 residues. CDR3 sequence reads: CASSQRMNTEAFF. CDR3 nucleotide sequence: TGTGCCAGCAGCCAGAGGATGAACACTGAAGCTTTCTTT.

The genes are TRBV24-1 and TRBJ2-1; D perhaps matches TRBD1 (6 bases). The germline V gene encodes CDR1 KGHDR and CDR2 SFDVKD. V was pared by 4 bases and J by 8 bases, with 26 bases between. The CDR3 has 18 amino acids. In nucleotides, the CDR3 is TGTGCCACCAGTGAATTCGCTACAGGGCGGGCGGGTATCGATGAGCAGTTCTTC. This codes for CATSEFATGRAGIDEQFF.

This clone was observed a few times. This chain connects TRBV4-1 to TRBJ2-5, with D possibly being TRBD2 (6 bases). The germline V and J ends were trimmed by 4 bases and 5 bases, with 26 bases remaining between them. Germline CDR1 is MGHRA and CDR2 is YSYEKL. The CDR3 spans 18 residues. The CDR3 DNA reads TGCGCCAGCAGCCCCCGTAGCGGCAGGATCCCGTCTCCGGAGACCCAGTACTTC. It is translated as CASSPRSGRIPSPETQYF.

CDR3 protein: CASSFSSNPSTYF. The CDR3 coding sequence is TGTGCCAGCAGTTTCAGCTCCAACCCTTCGACTTACTTC. V and J are TRBV28 and TRBJ2-7; no firm D call. This CDR3 spans 13 amino acids. Trimming took 3 bases from V and 13 from J, leaving 19 bases between them. Germline CDR1 MDHEN, CDR2 SYDVKM.

The genes are TRBV6-6 and TRBJ2-1, with D hard to call. This CDR3 has 11 residues. The germline gives CDR1 MNHNY, CDR2 SVGAGI (reference sequence). Between the trimmed V and J ends, which lost 6 bases and 12 bases, there was a span of 12 bases. The CDR3 sequence is CASRVSGWQFF. The CDR3 DNA sequence: TGTGCCAGCAGGGTAAGTGGCTGGCAGTTCTTC.